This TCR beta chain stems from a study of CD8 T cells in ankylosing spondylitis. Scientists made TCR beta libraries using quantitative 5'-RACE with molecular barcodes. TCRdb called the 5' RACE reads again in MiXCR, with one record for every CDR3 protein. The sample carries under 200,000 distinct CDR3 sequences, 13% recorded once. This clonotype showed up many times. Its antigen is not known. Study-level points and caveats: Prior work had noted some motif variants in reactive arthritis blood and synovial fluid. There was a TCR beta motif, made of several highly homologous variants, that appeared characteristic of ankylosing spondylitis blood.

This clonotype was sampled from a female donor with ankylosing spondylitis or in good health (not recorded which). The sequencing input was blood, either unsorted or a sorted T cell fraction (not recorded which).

CDR3 DNA: TGTGCCAGCAGTGCGGGACAGGGGAATGGATCACCCCTCCACTTT. It encodes CASSAGQGNGSPLHF. This chain uses TRBV28 with TRBJ1-6, with 10 bases aligning to TRBD1. The germline CDR1 and CDR2 sequences are MDHEN and SYDVKM. This CDR3 has 15 residues. Losses at the gene ends were 5 bases for V and 10 bases for J; bases not matched to a gene: 8.